This TCR beta chain was observed in a study of T cell repertoires in aging, cancer and after chemotherapy. Study observations and caveats: Loss of evenness, beyond lost richness, contributed to age-related TCR diversity decline in cancer patients.

Amplification of TCR beta used genomic DNA extracted from peripheral blood. This CDR3 has 13 residues. V lost 2 bases to trimming and J lost 6 bases, with 11 bases between them. Germline CDR1 and CDR2: SGHVS and FNYEAQ. TRB rearrangements spanning V, D and J were amplified using mixed TRB-A/B primers. TCRdb redid the calling of the multiplex PCR reads with MiXCR, one entry per CDR3 protein. This table holds fewer than 11,000 distinct CDR3 sequences, around a quarter found once. By sample share, this clonotype is medium-sized. Its antigen is unknown. J is TRBJ2-7 and V is TRBV7-6; D may match TRBD1 or TRBD2 (5 bases each). Sequenced input: blood. The source of this sequence is a human donor in good health. The CDR3 reads CASSLSSGTEQYF. Written as DNA, the CDR3 is TGTGCCAGCAGCTTATCGTCCGGGACCGAGCAGTACTTC.